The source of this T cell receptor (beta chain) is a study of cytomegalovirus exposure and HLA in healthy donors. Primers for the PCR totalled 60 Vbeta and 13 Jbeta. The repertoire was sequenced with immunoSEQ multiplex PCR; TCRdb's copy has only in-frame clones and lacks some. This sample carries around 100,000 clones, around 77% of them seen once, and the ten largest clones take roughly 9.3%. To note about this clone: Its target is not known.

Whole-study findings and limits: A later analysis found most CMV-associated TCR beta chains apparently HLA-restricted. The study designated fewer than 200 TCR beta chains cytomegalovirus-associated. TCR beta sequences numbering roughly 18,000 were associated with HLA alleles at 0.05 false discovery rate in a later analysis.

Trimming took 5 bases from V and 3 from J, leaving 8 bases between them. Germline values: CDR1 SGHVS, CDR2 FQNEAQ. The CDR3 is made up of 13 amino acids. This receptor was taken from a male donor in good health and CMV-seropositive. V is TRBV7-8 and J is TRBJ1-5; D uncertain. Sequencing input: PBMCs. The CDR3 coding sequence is TGTGCCAGCAGCCCCCTGGCCAATCAGCCCCAGCATTTT. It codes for CASSPLANQPQHF.